Below, 14 T cell receptor beta chains from the same sample are listed, as sequenced in a study of blood T cell repertoires in COVID-19. The method was immunoSEQ multiplex PCR; TCRdb's version includes in-frame clones alone and lacks a portion of them. The sample contains approximately 100,000 clones, over 75% of which appear only once. The sequenced sample consisted of peripheral blood. The receptors originated from a human donor in a cohort sampled during active or convalescent COVID-19.

The CDR3 loop reads CASSSGTDHGYTF. The CDR3 coding sequence is TGTGCCAGCAGTTCCGGGACAGACCATGGCTACACCTTC. The chain uses TRBV28 and TRBJ1-2; 7 bases fit TRBD1. The length of the CDR3 is 13 residues. Germline loops: CDR1 MDHEN, CDR2 SYDVKM. With 4 bases clipped from V and 6 bases from J, the junction kept 5 bases outside the gene matches.

The chain has TRBV4-1 and TRBJ1-4; no clear D gene. The ends were cut back, 3 bases at V and 8 bases at J, with 16 bases in the middle. The germline CDR1 and CDR2 sequences are MGHRA and YSYEKL. The CDR3 runs 15 residues. In nucleotides, the CDR3 is TGCGCCAGCAGCCACGAGACGGGTAGGCAGGAAAAACTGTTTTTT. Its protein product is CASSHETGRQEKLFF.

The rearrangement links TRBV7-2 to TRBJ1-5; D perhaps matches TRBD1 (5 bases). The CDR3 totals 16 residues. Deletions cut 2 bases from V and 5 bases from J, with 16 bases between. The germline V gene has CDR1 SGHTA and CDR2 FQGNSA. The chain's CDR3 is CASSLTSGGGDQPQHF. The CDR3 nucleotides read TGTGCCAGCAGCTTAACATCGGGGGGAGGCGATCAGCCCCAGCATTTT.

The chain combines TRBV9 with TRBJ2-7; tentatively, D is TRBD1 (6 bases). This CDR3 is 14 amino acids long. V was cut by 3 bases and J by 3 bases, with 13 bases left in between. The germline gives CDR1 SGDLS, CDR2 YYNGEE. CDR3 sequence: CASSGRDTNYEQYF. DNA of the CDR3: TGTGCCAGCAGCGGCCGGGACACTAACTACGAGCAGTACTTC.

The V and J genes are TRBV7-8 and TRBJ1-2, with TRBD1 matching over 8 bases. The CDR3 loop spans 15 amino acids. Unmatched junction bases numbered 9, after V lost 5 bases and J lost 4 bases. Germline lookup yields CDR1 SGHVS and CDR2 FQNEAQ. DNA for the CDR3: TGTGCCAGCAGCCCAGACAGGGGACAAACCTATGGCTACACCTTC. Protein: CASSPDRGQTYGYTF.

V is TRBV2 and J is TRBJ1-2; D not certain. Trimming took 4 bases from V and 3 from J, leaving 12 bases between them. This CDR3 region has 14 residues. Germline V gene lookup returns CDR1 SNHLY and CDR2 FYNNEI. The CDR3 nucleotides read TGTGCCAGCAGTGTTTATAACTTACACTATGGCTACACCTTC. As protein: CASSVYNLHYGYTF.

This clone came up a few times. The CDR3 is CASSPGQFRFSYEQYF. CDR3 coding DNA: TGTGCCAGCAGTCCGGGACAGTTTAGGTTCTCCTACGAGCAGTACTTC. The rearrangement links TRBV27 to TRBJ2-7; 7 bases align to TRBD1. Germline lookup yields CDR1 MNHEY and CDR2 SMNVEV (reference sequence). CDR3 length equals 16 residues. With 5 bases clipped from V and 0 bases from J, the junction kept 10 bases outside the gene matches.

This chain joins TRBV6-5 and TRBJ1-1; D not resolved. The V gene's germline CDR1 is MNHEY and CDR2 SVGAGI. Trimming took 6 bases from V and 4 from J, leaving 15 bases between them. The CDR3 spans 14 residues. Written as DNA, the CDR3 is TGTGCCAGCAGCCCCGGGGAGGGCTTCACTGAAGCTTTCTTT. As protein: CASSPGEGFTEAFF.

This sequence joins TRBV11-2 and TRBJ2-7; D ambiguous. The CDR3 consists of 12 residues. CDR1 is SGHAT, CDR2 FQNNGV, per germline. The V gene lost 5 bases and the J gene lost 3 bases, with 8 bases spanning the gap. CDR3 residues: CASSAAGYEQYF. The CDR3 nucleotides read TGTGCCAGCAGCGCAGCAGGCTACGAGCAGTACTTC.

This clone has just one count. Germline is not matched at one junction end, which may reflect a read error. The chain joins TRBV2 to TRBJ1-2, with D possibly matching TRBD1 (6 bases). CDR3 length: 12 residues. The germline V gene has CDR1 SNHLY and CDR2 FYNNEI. CDR3 sequence (DNA): TGTGCCAGCAGTGTACAGGGCTATAGCTACACCTTC. Translated, it gives CASSVQGYSYTF.

This chain joins TRBV9 and TRBJ1-6; no clear D. Germline CDR1 reads SGDLS; CDR2 reads YYNGEE. Trimming took 0 bases from V and 5 from J, leaving 21 bases between them. The CDR3 sequence is 19 residues long. Here the CDR3 reads CASSVAGGGGGSNNSPLHF. The CDR3 DNA is TGTGCCAGCAGCGTAGCTGGAGGTGGAGGAGGGTCGAATAATTCACCCCTCCACTTT.

The chain joins TRBV5-1 to TRBJ1-1; D is unclear. The CDR3 is 14 amino acids. Trimming stripped 4 bases from V and 10 bases from J, with 20 bases between. The V gene's germline CDR1 is SGHRS and CDR2 YFSETQ. The CDR3 here is CASSPDRPDRGAFF. Here the CDR3 DNA reads TGCGCCAGCAGCCCAGACCGACCCGATCGGGGAGCTTTCTTT.

The chain couples TRBV4-1 to TRBJ2-2; a weak D match, TRBD1 (5 bases). Germline loops: CDR1 MGHRA, CDR2 YSYEKL. The CDR3 has 17 amino acids. The V end lost 3 bases, the J end lost 2 bases, and 16 bases lay between the germline ends. CDR3 DNA: TGCGCCAGCAGCCATCCGCCCGAGACAGCCAACACCGGGGAGCTGTTTTTT. It specifies CASSHPPETANTGELFF.

The chain is built from TRBV5-1 and TRBJ2-3; D ambiguous. The CDR3 has 15 amino acids. Germline V gene sequence: CDR1 SGHRS, CDR2 YFSETQ. Trimming pared 2 bases from V and 1 base from J, leaving 11 bases between. DNA for the CDR3: TGCGCCAGCAGCTTAACCTTCACGGGCACAGATACGCAGTATTTT. Translation: CASSLTFTGTDTQYF.